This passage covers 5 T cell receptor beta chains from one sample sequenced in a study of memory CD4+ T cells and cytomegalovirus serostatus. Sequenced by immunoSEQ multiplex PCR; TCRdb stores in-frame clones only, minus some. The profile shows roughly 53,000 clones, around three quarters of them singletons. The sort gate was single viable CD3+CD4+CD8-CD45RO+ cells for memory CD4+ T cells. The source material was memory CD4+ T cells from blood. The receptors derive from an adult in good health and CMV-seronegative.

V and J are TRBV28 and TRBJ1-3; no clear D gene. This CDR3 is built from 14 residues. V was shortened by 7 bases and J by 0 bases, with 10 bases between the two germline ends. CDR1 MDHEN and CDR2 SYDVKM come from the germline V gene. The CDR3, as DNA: TGTGCCAGCACCCCCGGCCTCTCTGGAAACACCATATATTTT. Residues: CASTPGLSGNTIYF.

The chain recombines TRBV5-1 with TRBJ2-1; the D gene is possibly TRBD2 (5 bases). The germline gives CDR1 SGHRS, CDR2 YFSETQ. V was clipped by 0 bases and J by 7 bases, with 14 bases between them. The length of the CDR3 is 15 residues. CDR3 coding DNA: TGCGCCAGCAGCTTGGAGTTGACTAATAAGAATGAGCAGTTCTTC. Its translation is CASSLELTNKNEQFF. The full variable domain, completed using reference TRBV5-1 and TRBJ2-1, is KAGVTQTPRYLIKTRGQQVTLSCSPISGHRSVSWYQQTPGQGLQFLFEYFSETQRNKGNFPGRFSGRQFSNSRSEMNVSTLELGDSALYLCASSLELTNKNEQFFGPGTRLTVL.

As DNA, the CDR3 is TGTGCCAGCAGACGGACTAGAGGTGGCACAGATACGCAGTATTTT. It specifies CASRRTRGGTDTQYF. The chain joins TRBV2 to TRBJ2-3; 7 bases agree with TRBD2. There are 15 residues in the CDR3. The germline V gene encodes CDR1 SNHLY and CDR2 FYNNEI. The junction had 7 bases not matched to a gene; V was cut back by 6 bases and J by 1 base.

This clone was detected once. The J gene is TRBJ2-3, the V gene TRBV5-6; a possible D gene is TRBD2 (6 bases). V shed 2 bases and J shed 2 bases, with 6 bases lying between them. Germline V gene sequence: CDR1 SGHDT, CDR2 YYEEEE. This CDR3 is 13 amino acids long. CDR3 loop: CASSLLATDTQYF. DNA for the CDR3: TGTGCCAGCAGCTTACTAGCCACAGATACGCAGTATTTT.

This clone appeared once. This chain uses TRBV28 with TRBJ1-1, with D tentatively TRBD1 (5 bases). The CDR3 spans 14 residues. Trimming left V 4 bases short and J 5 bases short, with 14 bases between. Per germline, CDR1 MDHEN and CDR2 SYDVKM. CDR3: CASSSPGRETEAFF. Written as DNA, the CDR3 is TGTGCCAGCAGTTCCCCCGGCAGGGAGACTGAAGCTTTCTTT.